This TCR beta chain is from a study of glioma-infiltrating T cells. The study, taken as a whole, reports: Non-neoplastic patients had below-expected tissue-blood divergence, while all gliomas exceeded expectation.

With V trimmed by 3 bases and J by 1 base, 4 bases remained unmatched. This CDR3 is built from 16 residues. Germline V gene data show CDR1 as LGHNA and CDR2 as YSLEER. In this sample, this clonotype turned up many times. Its antigen is still unknown. Using RNA template, CDR3s of TCR alpha and beta were amplified with iRepertoire arm-PCR. For one-step reverse transcription and amplification, about 90-400 ng of tissue mRNA or PBMC total RNA was used. TCRdb used MiXCR to reprocess the multiplex PCR reads, holding one entry per CDR3 protein. The sample gives around 190,000 distinct CDR3 sequences, 30% to 40% of which show up once; 20% to 25% is in the top ten.

The chain joins TRBV4-3 to TRBJ2-1, with 9 bases identical to TRBD2. The sequence came from a human donor with low-grade glioma or glioblastoma, undergoing nonglioma brain surgery, or in good health (not recorded which). Source material: glioma tissue, nonneoplastic brain tissue, or PBMCs (not recorded which). The CDR3 reads CASSQDGLASYNEQFF. The DNA of the CDR3 is TGCGCCAGCAGCCAGGACGGACTAGCGTCCTACAATGAGCAGTTCTTC.